Presented here are 18 T cell receptor beta chains from one specimen sequenced in a study of T cell changes during pregnancy in multiple sclerosis. Sequencing was performed with immunoSEQ multiplex PCR; in TCRdb, only in-frame clones are kept and a portion is missing. The table lists roughly 50,000 clones, about 90% of them singletons, with 0.39% in the top ten. The material was CD4+ T cells from peripheral blood mononuclear cells, obtained after pregnancy. The receptors stem from a female donor with multiple sclerosis, enrolled in a pregnancy study.

This clone was counted a single time. CDR3 bases: TGTGCCAGTAGTATCTCCGGGACAGTCCTCTCTGGAAACACCATATATTTT. It specifies CASSISGTVLSGNTIYF. The chain links TRBV19 to TRBJ1-3, with 7 bases that match TRBD1. Germline CDR1 is LNHDA and CDR2 is SQIVND (reference sequence). This CDR3 contains 17 residues. The ends lost 3 bases at V and 0 bases at J; junction bases unmatched: 8.

The chain combines TRBV10-2 with TRBJ2-2; 13 nucleotides line up with TRBD2. Trimming removed 6 bases from V and 1 base from J; junction bases left unmatched: 11. The CDR3 contains 19 residues. Germline loops: CDR1 WSHSY, CDR2 SAAADI. In DNA form, the CDR3 reads TGCGCCAGCAGCCATCCCCCGGGACTAGCGGGGTTGAACACCGGGGAGCTGTTTTTT. Translation gives CASSHPPGLAGLNTGELFF.

This clone was picked up one time. The chain recombines TRBV27 with TRBJ2-2; D perhaps matches TRBD1 (5 bases). Germline V gives CDR1 MNHEY, CDR2 SMNVEV (reference sequence). Trimming pared 2 bases from V and 4 bases from J, leaving 11 bases between. The CDR3 length is 15 residues. CDR3 residues: CASSLRGLGTGELFF. CDR3 nucleotide sequence: TGTGCCAGCAGTTTAAGGGGTCTCGGCACCGGGGAGCTGTTTTTT.

This clone was detected ten times or more. The rearrangement uses TRBV14 and TRBJ1-3, with D unresolved. V lost 1 base and J lost 4, with 8 bases in between. The length of the CDR3 is 14 residues. Looked up from germline, CDR1 is SGHDN and CDR2 is FVKESK. CDR3 loop: CASSQAGRGNTIYF. In DNA form, the CDR3 reads TGTGCCAGCAGCCAAGCCGGTCGAGGAAACACCATATATTTT.

This clone was observed once. V gene TRBV4-1 combines with J gene TRBJ2-4; D unclear. The CDR3 extends over 16 amino acids. V was pared by 1 base and J by 2 bases, with 12 bases between. Germline CDR1 reads MGHRA; CDR2 reads YSYEKL. The CDR3 loop reads CASSQVRVESKNIQYF. CDR3 nucleotides: TGCGCCAGCAGCCAAGTGAGAGTAGAATCCAAAAACATTCAGTACTTC.

The J gene is TRBJ2-2, the V gene TRBV11-2, with 12 bases lining up with TRBD2. CDR3 length: 19 amino acids. V lost 1 base to trimming and J lost 1 base; unmatched junction nucleotides: 7. Germline V lookup: CDR1 SGHAT, CDR2 FQNNGV. CDR3 DNA sequence: TGTGCCAGCAGCTTAGGCCCCGGACTAGCGGGAATGAACACCGGGGAGCTGTTTTTT. It specifies CASSLGPGLAGMNTGELFF.

The chain joins TRBV5-4 to TRBJ2-7; tentatively, D is TRBD1 (7 bases). Trimming stripped 4 bases from V and 5 bases from J, with 16 bases between. CDR3 length: 14 residues. Germline V gene lookup returns CDR1 SGHNT and CDR2 YYREEE (reference sequence). For the CDR3, the DNA is TGTGCCAGCAGCGTGGGGGGACAGATCCACGAGCAGTACTTC. Amino acid sequence: CASSVGGQIHEQYF. The variable domain in full, with the rest retrieved from reference TRBV5-4 and TRBJ2-7, is ETGVTQSPTHLIKTRGQQVTLRCSSQSGHNTVSWYQQALGQGPQFIFQYYREEENGRGNFPPRFSGLQFPNYSSELNVNALELDDSALYLCASSVGGQIHEQYFGPGTRLTVT.

The chain uses TRBV10-2 and TRBJ1-1, with D tentatively TRBD1 (6 bases). The germline CDR1 and CDR2 sequences are WSHSY and SAAADI. This CDR3 is built from 14 residues. V lost 0 bases and J 5 bases, leaving 10 bases between the germline ends. The CDR3 spells CASSESGGSTEAFF. CDR3 in DNA: TGCGCCAGCAGTGAGTCAGGGGGTAGTACTGAAGCTTTCTTT.

This clone was observed many times. The DNA for the CDR3 is TGTGCCAGCAGCTTCCTTCGACAGAACACTGAAGCTTTCTTT. This gives the protein CASSFLRQNTEAFF. The chain carries TRBV11-2 and TRBJ1-1; D remains unclear. Trimming cost V 3 bases and J 1 base, with 9 bases left between them. The CDR3 has 14 residues. Germline values: CDR1 SGHAT, CDR2 FQNNGV.

The chain carries TRBV11-1 and TRBJ1-3, with D perhaps TRBD1 (5 bases). The V end lost 3 bases, the J end lost 2 bases, and 17 bases lay between the germline ends. The CDR3 extends over 17 amino acids. The germline V gene encodes CDR1 SGHAT and CDR2 FQDESV (reference sequence). CDR3 bases: TGTGCCAGCAGCTTGGAAAGAAGACAGAGAGCTGGAAACACCATATATTTT. This translates into CASSLERRQRAGNTIYF.

The chain's CDR3 is CASSLGQGAQETQYF. CDR3 sequence (DNA): TGTGCCAGCAGTTTAGGGCAGGGGGCCCAAGAGACCCAGTACTTC. The V gene is TRBV28, the J gene TRBJ2-5; 8 bases fit TRBD1. Germline values: CDR1 MDHEN, CDR2 SYDVKM. The CDR3 is made up of 15 amino acids. Germline trimming cut 2 bases from V and 1 base from J; bases unmatched to any gene: 3.

The chain carries TRBV7-2 and TRBJ1-5; 7 nucleotides agree with TRBD1. Germline V lookup: CDR1 SGHTA, CDR2 FQGNSA. Trimming at V came to 1 base and at J to 11 bases, leaving 11 bases not matched to a gene. The CDR3 spans 15 residues. The CDR3 DNA is TGTGCCAGCAGCTTAGATCGATCAGGGGGTAGAGCCCAGCATTTT. It specifies CASSLDRSGGRAQHF.

This sequence joins TRBV6-1 and TRBJ1-1; 8 bases align to TRBD1. The CDR3 is made up of 14 amino acids. The V gene end was trimmed by 8 bases and the J gene end by 1 base; junction bases not matched to a gene: 6. Germline values: CDR1 MNHNS, CDR2 SASEGT. CDR3 sequence: CASLEQGGNTEAFF. CDR3 nucleotide sequence: TGTGCCAGCCTTGAACAGGGGGGGAACACTGAAGCTTTCTTT.

This chain uses TRBV7-2 with TRBJ2-1, with 7 nucleotides matching TRBD2. Unmatched junction bases numbered 13, after V lost 2 bases and J lost 0 bases. Germline V lookup: CDR1 SGHTA, CDR2 FQGNSA. The CDR3 spans 19 residues. The CDR3 here is CASSLRPGRGGSSYNEQFF. CDR3 DNA sequence: TGTGCCAGCAGCTTAAGGCCGGGGAGGGGCGGGAGCTCCTACAATGAGCAGTTCTTC.

This clone has more than one count but fewer than ten. The chain joins TRBV5-4 to TRBJ1-1, with 9 bases matching TRBD1. CDR1 and CDR2 from the germline V gene are SGHNT and YYREEE (reference sequence). There are 14 residues in the CDR3. Trimming removed 5 bases from V and 5 bases from J; junction bases left unmatched: 7. The CDR3 protein is CASRPPGQGTEAFF. DNA of the CDR3: TGTGCCAGCAGACCTCCGGGACAGGGAACTGAAGCTTTCTTT.

The rearrangement joins TRBV19 to TRBJ2-5; 15 bases agree with TRBD2. V was pared by 5 bases and J by 5 bases, with 9 bases of the junction left unmatched. CDR3 length: 17 residues. The germline V gene encodes CDR1 LNHDA and CDR2 SQIVND (reference sequence). The CDR3 loop reads CASSPGLAGGALETQYF. CDR3 DNA: TGTGCCAGTAGTCCCGGACTAGCGGGAGGGGCACTGGAGACCCAGTACTTC. The entire variable domain, with the rest obtained from reference TRBV19 and TRBJ2-5, is as follows: DGGITQSPKYLFRKEGQNVTLSCEQNLNHDAMYWYRQDPGQGLRLIYYSQIVNDFQKGDIAEGYSVSREKKESFPLTVTSAQKNPTAFYLCASSPGLAGGALETQYFGPGTRLLVL.

The chain carries TRBV18 and TRBJ2-2; 14 bases align to TRBD2. From germline, CDR1 is KGHSH and CDR2 LQKENI. The CDR3 runs 16 residues. V lost 1 base and J lost 6; bases outside the gene matches: 1. CDR3 residues: CASSPLGLAGAGELFF. In DNA, the CDR3 is TGTGCCAGCTCACCACTGGGACTAGCGGGAGCCGGGGAGCTGTTTTTT.

CDR3 DNA: TGTGCCAGCAGTTTACGCCCCAGGGTTGGCACTGAAGCTTTCTTT. It yields the protein CASSLRPRVGTEAFF. The V gene is TRBV27, the J gene TRBJ1-1; perhaps TRBD1 as D (5 bases). Trimming shortened V by 2 bases and J by 4 bases, and 14 bases separated the two germline ends. The CDR3 sequence is 15 residues long. The V gene's germline CDR1 is MNHEY and CDR2 SMNVEV (reference sequence).